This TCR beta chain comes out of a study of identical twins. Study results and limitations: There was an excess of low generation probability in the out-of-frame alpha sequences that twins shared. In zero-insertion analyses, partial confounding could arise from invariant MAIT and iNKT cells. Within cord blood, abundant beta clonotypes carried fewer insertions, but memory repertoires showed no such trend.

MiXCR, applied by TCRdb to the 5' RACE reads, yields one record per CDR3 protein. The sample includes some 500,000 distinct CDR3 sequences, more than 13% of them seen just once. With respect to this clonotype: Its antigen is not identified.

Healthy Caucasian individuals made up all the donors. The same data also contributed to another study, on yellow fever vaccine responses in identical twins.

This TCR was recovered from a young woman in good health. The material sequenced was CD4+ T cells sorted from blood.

DNA for the CDR3: TGTGCCAGCAGCTTAGAGGAGAATACAGATACGCAGTATTTT. It codes for CASSLEENTDTQYF. The V call is TRBV7-2, the J call TRBJ2-3; D not resolved. Trimming left V 1 base short and J 3 bases short, with 8 bases between. Germline loops: CDR1 SGHTA, CDR2 FQGNSA. This CDR3 has 14 residues.